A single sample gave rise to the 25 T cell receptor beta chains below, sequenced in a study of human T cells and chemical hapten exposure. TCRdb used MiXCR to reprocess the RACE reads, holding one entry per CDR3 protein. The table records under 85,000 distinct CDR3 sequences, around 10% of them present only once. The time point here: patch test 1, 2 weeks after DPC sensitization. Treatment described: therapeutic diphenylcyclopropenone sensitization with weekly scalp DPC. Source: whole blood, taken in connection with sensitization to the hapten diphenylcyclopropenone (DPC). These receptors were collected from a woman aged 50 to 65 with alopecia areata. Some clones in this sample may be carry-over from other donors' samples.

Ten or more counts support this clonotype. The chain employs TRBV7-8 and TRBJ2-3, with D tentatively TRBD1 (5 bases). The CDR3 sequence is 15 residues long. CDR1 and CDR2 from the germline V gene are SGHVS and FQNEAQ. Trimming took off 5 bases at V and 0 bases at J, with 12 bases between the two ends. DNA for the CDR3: TGTGCCAGCAGCCCCGACACAGGTAGCACAGATACGCAGTATTTT. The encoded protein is CASSPDTGSTDTQYF. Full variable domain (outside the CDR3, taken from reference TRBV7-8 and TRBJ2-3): GAGVSQSPRYKVAKRGQDVALRCDPISGHVSLFWYQQALGQGPEFLTYFQNEAQLDKSGLPSDRFFAERPEGSVSTLKIQRTQQEDSAVYLCASSPDTGSTDTQYFGPGTRLTVL.

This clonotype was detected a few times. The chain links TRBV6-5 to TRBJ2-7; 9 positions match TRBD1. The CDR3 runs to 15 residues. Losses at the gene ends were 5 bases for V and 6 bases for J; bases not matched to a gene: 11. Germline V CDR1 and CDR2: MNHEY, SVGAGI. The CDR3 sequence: CASSPTGTGRGEQYF. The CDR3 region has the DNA TGTGCCAGCAGTCCCACCGGGACAGGGCGGGGCGAGCAGTACTTC.

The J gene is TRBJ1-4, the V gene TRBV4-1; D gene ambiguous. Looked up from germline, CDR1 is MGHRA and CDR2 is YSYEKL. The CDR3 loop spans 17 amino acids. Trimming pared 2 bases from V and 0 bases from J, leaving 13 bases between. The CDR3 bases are TGCGCCAGCAGCCAACCCGGAACCTCCGCAACTAATGAAAAACTGTTTTTT. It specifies CASSQPGTSATNEKLFF.

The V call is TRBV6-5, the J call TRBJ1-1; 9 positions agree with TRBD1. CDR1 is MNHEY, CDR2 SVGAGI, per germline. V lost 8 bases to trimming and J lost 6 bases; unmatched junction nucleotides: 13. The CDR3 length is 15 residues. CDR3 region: CASLHWTGDIAEAFF. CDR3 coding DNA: TGTGCCAGCCTCCACTGGACAGGGGACATTGCTGAAGCTTTCTTT.

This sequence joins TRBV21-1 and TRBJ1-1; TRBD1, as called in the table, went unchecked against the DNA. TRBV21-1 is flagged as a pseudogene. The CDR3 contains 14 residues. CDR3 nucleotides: TGTGCCAGCAGCAAGGGCCAGGGAAGGACTGAAGCTTTCTTT. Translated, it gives CASSKGQGRTEAFF.

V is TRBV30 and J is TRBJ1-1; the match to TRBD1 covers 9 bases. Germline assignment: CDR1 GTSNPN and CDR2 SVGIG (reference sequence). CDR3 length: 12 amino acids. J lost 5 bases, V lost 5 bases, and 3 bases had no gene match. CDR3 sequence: CAWHRGRTEAFF. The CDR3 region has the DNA TGTGCCTGGCACAGGGGGCGAACTGAAGCTTTCTTT.

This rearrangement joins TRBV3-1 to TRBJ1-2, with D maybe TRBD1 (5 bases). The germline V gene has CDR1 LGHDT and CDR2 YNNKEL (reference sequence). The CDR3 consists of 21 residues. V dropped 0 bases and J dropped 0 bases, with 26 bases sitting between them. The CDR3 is CASSQEGPVGLLGIANYGYTF. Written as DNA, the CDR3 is TGTGCCAGCAGCCAAGAAGGGCCGGTGGGGCTCTTGGGGATAGCTAACTATGGCTACACCTTC.

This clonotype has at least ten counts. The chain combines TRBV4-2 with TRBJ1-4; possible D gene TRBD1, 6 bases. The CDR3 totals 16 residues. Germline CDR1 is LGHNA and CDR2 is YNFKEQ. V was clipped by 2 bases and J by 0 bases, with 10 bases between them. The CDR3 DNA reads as TGTGCCAGCAGCCAATCCAGGGGATCAACTAATGAAAAACTGTTTTTT. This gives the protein CASSQSRGSTNEKLFF.

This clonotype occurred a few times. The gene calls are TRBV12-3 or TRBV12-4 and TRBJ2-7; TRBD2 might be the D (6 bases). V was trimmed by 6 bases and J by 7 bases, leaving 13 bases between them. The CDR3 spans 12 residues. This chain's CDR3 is CASRTSAGEQYF. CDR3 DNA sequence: TGTGCCAGCAGGACGAGTGCGGGAGAGCAGTACTTC.

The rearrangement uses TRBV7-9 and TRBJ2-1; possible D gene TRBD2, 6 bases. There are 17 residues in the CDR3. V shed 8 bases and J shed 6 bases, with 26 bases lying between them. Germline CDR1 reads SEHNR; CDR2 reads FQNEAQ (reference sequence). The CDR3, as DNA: TGTGCCAGCTCCTTCCCGAGCTGGGGGGAGAGAAGCAATGAGCAGTTCTTC. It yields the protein CASSFPSWGERSNEQFF. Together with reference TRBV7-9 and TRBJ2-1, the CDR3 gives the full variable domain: DTGVSQNPRHKITKRGQNVTFRCDPISEHNRLYWYRQTLGQGPEFLTYFQNEAQLEKSRLLSDRFSAERPKGSFSTLEIQRTEQGDSAMYLCASSFPSWGERSNEQFFGPGTRLTVL.

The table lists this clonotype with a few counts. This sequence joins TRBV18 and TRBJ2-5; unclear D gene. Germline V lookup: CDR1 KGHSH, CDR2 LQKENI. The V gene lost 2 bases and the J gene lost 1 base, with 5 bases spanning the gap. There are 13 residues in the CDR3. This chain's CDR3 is CASSPGTQETQYF. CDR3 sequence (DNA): TGTGCCAGCTCACCAGGCACCCAAGAGACCCAGTACTTC.

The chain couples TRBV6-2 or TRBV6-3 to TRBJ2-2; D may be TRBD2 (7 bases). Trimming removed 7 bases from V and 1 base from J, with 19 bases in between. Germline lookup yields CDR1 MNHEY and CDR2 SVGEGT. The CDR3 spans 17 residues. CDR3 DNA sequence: TGTGCCAGCAAGCTCAGGGGAGCGGGGCTGAACACCGGGGAGCTGTTTTTT. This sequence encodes CASKLRGAGLNTGELFF.

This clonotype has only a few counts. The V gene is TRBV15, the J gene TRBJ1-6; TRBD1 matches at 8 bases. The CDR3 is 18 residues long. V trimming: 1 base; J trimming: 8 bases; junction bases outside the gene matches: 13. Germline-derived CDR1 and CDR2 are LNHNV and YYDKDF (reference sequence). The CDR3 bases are TGTGCCACCAGCAGAGCCGGAGACAGGGGACGAGGGGATTCACCCCTCCACTTT. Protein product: CATSRAGDRGRGDSPLHF.

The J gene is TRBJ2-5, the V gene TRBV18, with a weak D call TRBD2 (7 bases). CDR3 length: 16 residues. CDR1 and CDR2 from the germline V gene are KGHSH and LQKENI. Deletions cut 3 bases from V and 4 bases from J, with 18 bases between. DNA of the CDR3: TGTGCCAGCTCACCCCCCGTTGGGGGGGCGCGAGAGACCCAGTACTTC. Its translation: CASSPPVGGARETQYF.

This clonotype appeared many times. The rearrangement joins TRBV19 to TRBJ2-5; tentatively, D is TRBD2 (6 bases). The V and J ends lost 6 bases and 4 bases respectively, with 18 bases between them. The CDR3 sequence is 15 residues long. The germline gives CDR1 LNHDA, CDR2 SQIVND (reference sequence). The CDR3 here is CASSPGGVIGETQYF. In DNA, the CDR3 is TGTGCCAGTAGCCCCGGGGGAGTTATCGGAGAGACCCAGTACTTC.

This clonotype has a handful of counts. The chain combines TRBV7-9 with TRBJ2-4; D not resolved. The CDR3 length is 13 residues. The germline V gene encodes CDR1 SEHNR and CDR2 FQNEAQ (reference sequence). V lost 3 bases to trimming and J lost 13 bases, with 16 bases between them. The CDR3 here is CASSFSFGRDQYF. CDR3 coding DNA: TGTGCCAGCAGCTTCAGCTTCGGACGAGACCAGTACTTC.

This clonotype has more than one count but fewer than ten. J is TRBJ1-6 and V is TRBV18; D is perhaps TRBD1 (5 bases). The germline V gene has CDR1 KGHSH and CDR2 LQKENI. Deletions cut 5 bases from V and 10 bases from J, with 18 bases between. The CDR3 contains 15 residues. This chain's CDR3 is CASSSLEGASSPLHF. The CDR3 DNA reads TGTGCCAGCTCATCCCTCGAAGGGGCATCATCACCCCTCCACTTT.

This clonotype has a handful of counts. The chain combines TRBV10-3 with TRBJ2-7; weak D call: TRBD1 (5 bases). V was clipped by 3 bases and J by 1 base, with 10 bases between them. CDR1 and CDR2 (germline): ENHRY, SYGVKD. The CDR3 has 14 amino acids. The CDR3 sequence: CAISESQGSYEQYF. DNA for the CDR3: TGTGCCATCAGTGAAAGCCAGGGTTCCTACGAGCAGTACTTC.

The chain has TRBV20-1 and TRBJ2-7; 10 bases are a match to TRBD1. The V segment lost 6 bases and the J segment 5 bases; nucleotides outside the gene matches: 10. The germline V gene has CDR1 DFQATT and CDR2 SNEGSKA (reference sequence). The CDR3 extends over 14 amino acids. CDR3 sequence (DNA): TGCAGTGCCTCCGACCGGGACAGGGGCGACGAGCAGTACTTC. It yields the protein CSASDRDRGDEQYF.

The CDR3 is CSVIGTGYTGELFF. As DNA, the CDR3 is TGCAGCGTCATCGGGACAGGGTATACCGGGGAGCTGTTTTTT. The chain couples TRBV29-1 to TRBJ2-2, with 9 positions matching TRBD1. The J segment lost 5 bases and the V segment lost 6 bases, leaving 7 bases of the junction unmatched. CDR3 length equals 14 residues. Germline values: CDR1 SQVTM, CDR2 ANQGSEA.

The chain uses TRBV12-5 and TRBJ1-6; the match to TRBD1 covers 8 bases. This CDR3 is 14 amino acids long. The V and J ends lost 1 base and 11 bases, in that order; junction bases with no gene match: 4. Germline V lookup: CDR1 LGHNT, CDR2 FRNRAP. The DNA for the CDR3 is TGTGCTAGTGGTTTGGGGGACAGGTTTACACCCCTCCACTTT. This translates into CASGLGDRFTPLHF.

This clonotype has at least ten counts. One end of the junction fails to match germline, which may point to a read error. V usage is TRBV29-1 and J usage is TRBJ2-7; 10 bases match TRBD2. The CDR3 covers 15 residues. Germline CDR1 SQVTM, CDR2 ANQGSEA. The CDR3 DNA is TGCAGCGTTGAAGGGGCTAGCGGGAGATTGGGTGAGCGGTACTTC. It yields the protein CSVEGASGRLGERYF.

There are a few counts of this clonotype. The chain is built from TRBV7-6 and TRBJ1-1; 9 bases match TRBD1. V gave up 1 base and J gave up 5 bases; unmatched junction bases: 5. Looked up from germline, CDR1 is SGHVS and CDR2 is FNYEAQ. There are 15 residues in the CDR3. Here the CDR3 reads CASSLDRGRGTEAFF. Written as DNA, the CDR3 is TGTGCCAGCAGCTTAGACAGGGGGCGCGGTACTGAAGCTTTCTTT.

The chain's CDR3 is CASSTRQGGTDTQYF. CDR3 sequence (DNA): TGTGCCAGCAGCACGAGACAGGGGGGGACAGATACGCAGTATTTT. The V and J genes are TRBV7-2 and TRBJ2-3; 9 bases align to TRBD1. V lost 5 bases to trimming and J lost 3 bases; unmatched junction nucleotides: 6. Per the germline V gene, CDR1 is SGHTA and CDR2 is FQGNSA. The CDR3 is made up of 15 amino acids.

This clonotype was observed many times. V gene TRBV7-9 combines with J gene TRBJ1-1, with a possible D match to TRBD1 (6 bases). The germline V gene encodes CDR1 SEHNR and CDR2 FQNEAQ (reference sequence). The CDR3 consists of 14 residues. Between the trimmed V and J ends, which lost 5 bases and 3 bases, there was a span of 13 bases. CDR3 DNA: TGTGCCAGCAGCCCGTGGGGGGCGGACACTGAAGCTTTCTTT. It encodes CASSPWGADTEAFF.